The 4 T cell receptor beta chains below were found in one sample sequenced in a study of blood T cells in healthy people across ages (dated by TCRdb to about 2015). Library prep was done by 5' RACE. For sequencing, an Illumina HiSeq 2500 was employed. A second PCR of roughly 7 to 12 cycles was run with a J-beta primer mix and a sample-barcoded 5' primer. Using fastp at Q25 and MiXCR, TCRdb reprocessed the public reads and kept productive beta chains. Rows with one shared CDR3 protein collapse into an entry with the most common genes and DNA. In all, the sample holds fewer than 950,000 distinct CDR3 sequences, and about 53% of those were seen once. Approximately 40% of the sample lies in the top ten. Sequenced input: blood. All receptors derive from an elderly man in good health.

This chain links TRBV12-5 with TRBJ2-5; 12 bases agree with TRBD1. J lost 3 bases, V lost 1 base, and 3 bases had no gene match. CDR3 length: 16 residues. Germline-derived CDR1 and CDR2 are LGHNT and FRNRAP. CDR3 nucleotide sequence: TGTGCTAGTGGTTTGGGGGACAGGGGGCGAGAAGAGACCCAGTACTTC. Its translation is CASGLGDRGREETQYF.

Written as DNA, the CDR3 is TGTGCCAGCAGCGCGGGGGGGACAGGCATCTATGGCTACACCTTC. Its protein is CASSAGGTGIYGYTF. This sequence joins TRBV9 and TRBJ1-2; 8 bases are shared with TRBD1. The V and J ends lost 3 bases and 4 bases, in that order; junction bases with no gene match: 8. Per the germline V gene, CDR1 is SGDLS and CDR2 is YYNGEE. This CDR3 has 15 amino acids.

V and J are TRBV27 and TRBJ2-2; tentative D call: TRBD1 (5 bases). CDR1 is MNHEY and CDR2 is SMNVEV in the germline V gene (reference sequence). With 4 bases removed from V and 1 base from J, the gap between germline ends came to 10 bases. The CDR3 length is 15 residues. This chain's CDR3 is CASSSWQGNTGELFF. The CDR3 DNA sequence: TGTGCCAGCAGTTCTTGGCAGGGGAACACCGGGGAGCTGTTTTTT.

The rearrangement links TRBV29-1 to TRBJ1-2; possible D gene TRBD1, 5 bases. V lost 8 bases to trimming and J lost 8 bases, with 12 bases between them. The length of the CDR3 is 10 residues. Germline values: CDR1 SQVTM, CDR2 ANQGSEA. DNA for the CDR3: TGCAGCACAGGAACAGCCGGCTACACCTTC. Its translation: CSTGTAGYTF.